The 30 T cell receptor beta chains below all came from one sample that was sequenced in a study of shared clonotypes between healthy human individuals (dated by TCRdb to 2020 to 2021). Receptors were amplified or captured by the immunoSEQ multiplex PCR assay. In its TCRdb copy, this immuneACCESS table keeps in-frame sequences only and misses some clones. Where compared with another copy, unresolved V genes explain less than half of these, and the others have no known cause. The sample table lists around 2,000,000 clones, roughly 91% of them with a count of one. Clones ranked in the top ten supply under 2% of the sample. CD8 naive samples were obtained by positive selection for CCR7 among CD45RO-negative cells, yielding a CD45RA+CCR7+ population from which TemRA cells were excluded. The specimen sequenced was naive CD8+ T cells from PBMCs. The meaning of the sample's cell subset or site label: CD45RA+CCR7+. The receptor source for this set is a man aged 18 to 35 in good health. Some clones in this sample may be carry-over from other donors' samples.

V usage is TRBV7-9 and J usage is TRBJ2-5; 7 bases agree with TRBD1. Germline lookup yields CDR1 SEHNR and CDR2 FQNEAQ (reference sequence). CDR3 length: 16 residues. V shed 5 bases and J 5 bases; nucleotides not matched to a gene: 14. The CDR3 sequence: CASSVPGGSVEETQYF. The CDR3 DNA reads as TGTGCCAGCAGCGTACCAGGGGGATCTGTCGAGGAGACCCAGTACTTC. Full variable domain (remainder filled in from reference TRBV7-9 and TRBJ2-5): DTGVSQNPRHKITKRGQNVTFRCDPISEHNRLYWYRQTLGQGPEFLTYFQNEAQLEKSRLLSDRFSAERPKGSFSTLEIQRTEQGDSAMYLCASSVPGGSVEETQYFGPGTRLLVL.

The chain recombines TRBV9 with TRBJ2-2; TRBD1 or TRBD2 may be the D gene (6 bases each). V shed 4 bases and J shed 3 bases, with 16 bases lying between them. The germline gives CDR1 SGDLS, CDR2 YYNGEE. The CDR3 loop spans 16 amino acids. This CDR3 reads CASSPRGTQYTGELFF. The CDR3, as DNA: TGTGCCAGCAGCCCCCGGGGGACACAATACACCGGGGAGCTGTTTTTT.

The gene calls are TRBV7-9 and TRBJ2-5, with D unresolved. The length of the CDR3 is 14 residues. Germline V gene lookup returns CDR1 SEHNR and CDR2 FQNEAQ (reference sequence). Trimming took off 10 bases at V and 4 bases at J, with 19 bases between the two ends. CDR3 amino acids: CAIVGSLWPETQYF. CDR3 DNA: TGTGCCATCGTAGGGTCCCTGTGGCCAGAGACCCAGTACTTC.

This clone was seen once. This chain joins TRBV10-3 and TRBJ2-2; the D gene could be TRBD1 or TRBD2 (5 bases each). The CDR3 is 17 residues long. Per germline, CDR1 ENHRY and CDR2 SYGVKD. With 0 bases removed from V and 7 bases from J, the gap between germline ends came to 18 bases. As DNA, the CDR3 is TGTGCCATCAGTGAGTCTACTGAGGGGAGATTAAGCGGGGAGCTGTTTTTT. Translation: CAISESTEGRLSGELFF.

The chain combines TRBV9 with TRBJ1-2; D not certain. Germline lookup yields CDR1 SGDLS and CDR2 YYNGEE. The ends were cut back, 6 bases at V and 4 bases at J, with 13 bases in the middle. This CDR3 contains 13 residues. Here the CDR3 DNA reads TGTGCCAGCAACGGGCCAACCCGCTATGGCTACACCTTC. Translated: CASNGPTRYGYTF.

The chain combines TRBV11-2 with TRBJ2-7; the D gene is possibly TRBD1 (6 bases). V was shortened by 1 base and J by 5 bases, with 12 bases between the two germline ends. The CDR3 extends over 14 amino acids. Germline V CDR1 and CDR2: SGHAT, FQNNGV. Here the CDR3 DNA reads TGTGCCAGCAGCTTAGTAGGGGGTGGCGACGAGCAGTACTTC. It translates to CASSLVGGGDEQYF.

V usage is TRBV7-2 and J usage is TRBJ2-7; D uncertain. The CDR3 consists of 13 residues. Trimming removed 5 bases from V and 3 bases from J, with 11 bases in between. In germline, CDR1 is SGHTA, CDR2 FQGNSA. The CDR3 spells CASSLGRLYEQYF. The DNA for the CDR3 is TGTGCCAGCAGCCTCGGACGTCTCTACGAGCAGTACTTC.

The CDR3 reads CASSQKAGLAADTQYF. In nucleotides, the CDR3 is TGTGCCAGCAGCCAAAAGGCGGGCCTAGCAGCAGATACGCAGTATTTT. The rearrangement uses TRBV4-2 and TRBJ2-3, with D possibly being TRBD2 (5 bases). The CDR3 spans 16 residues. Trimming left V 2 bases short and J 4 bases short, with 16 bases between. Germline V CDR1 and CDR2: LGHNA, YNFKEQ.

The chain combines TRBV14 with TRBJ2-1; 9 bases match TRBD2. The CDR3 totals 16 residues. The germline V gene encodes CDR1 SGHDN and CDR2 FVKESK. The V gene end was trimmed by 3 bases and the J gene end by 12 bases; junction bases not matched to a gene: 15. As DNA, the CDR3 is TGTGCCAGCAGCCAGGGTTTCCATTTAGCGGGAGTCGGGCAGTTCTTC. It specifies CASSQGFHLAGVGQFF.

The CDR3 coding sequence is TGTGCCAGCGCAAAAAACTATGGCTACACCTTC. This translates into CASAKNYGYTF. The V and J genes are TRBV19 and TRBJ1-2; D gene unclear. Trimming left V 9 bases short and J 2 bases short, with 7 bases between. This CDR3 is 11 amino acids long. CDR1 is LNHDA, CDR2 SQIVND, per germline (reference sequence).

The rearrangement joins TRBV19 to TRBJ2-2, with unresolved D. Trimming removed 10 bases at V and 1 base at J, with 10 bases between. The CDR3 spans 13 residues. Germline CDR1 reads LNHDA; CDR2 reads SQIVND (reference sequence). DNA for the CDR3: TGTGCCACTATGTGGAGGAACACCGGGGAGCTGTTTTTT. Protein product: CATMWRNTGELFF.

This chain links TRBV2 with TRBJ2-1; TRBD1 agrees at 10 bases. J was trimmed by 5 bases and V by 8 bases; bases with no gene match: 6. The CDR3 is 14 amino acids. The V gene's germline CDR1 is SNHLY and CDR2 FYNNEI. CDR3 protein: CASEGGTGDNEQFF. For the CDR3, the DNA is TGTGCCAGCGAAGGGGGGACAGGGGACAATGAGCAGTTCTTC.

The chain links TRBV7-2 to TRBJ1-3; D gene ambiguous. V lost 3 bases and J 1 base, leaving 10 bases between the germline ends. CDR1 is SGHTA, CDR2 FQGNSA, per germline. There are 15 residues in the CDR3. The CDR3 DNA reads TGTGCCAGCAGCTTTGGGGAGTCTTCTGGAAACACCATATATTTT. Residues: CASSFGESSGNTIYF.

V gene TRBV2 combines with J gene TRBJ2-2; possible D gene TRBD1, 5 bases. From germline, CDR1 is SNHLY and CDR2 FYNNEI. The CDR3 totals 14 residues. V lost 4 bases and J 6 bases, leaving 12 bases between the germline ends. CDR3 DNA sequence: TGTGCCAGCAGTGCCAGGGTGATCCCCGGGGAGCTGTTTTTT. This sequence encodes CASSARVIPGELFF.

V usage is TRBV29-1 and J usage is TRBJ2-3, with a possible D match to TRBD1 (6 bases). The CDR3 is 14 residues long. The ends were cut back, 1 base at V and 2 bases at J, with 10 bases in the middle. Germline CDR1 reads SQVTM; CDR2 reads ANQGSEA. CDR3 coding DNA: TGCAGCGTTGAAGTGATGGGGGCCACAGATACGCAGTATTTT. Protein product: CSVEVMGATDTQYF.

The genes are TRBV11-2 and TRBJ2-3, with a tentative D call TRBD2 (6 bases). The V end lost 3 bases, the J end lost 6 bases, and 19 bases lay between the germline ends. The germline V gene encodes CDR1 SGHAT and CDR2 FQNNGV. The CDR3 runs to 16 residues. In nucleotides, the CDR3 is TGTGCCAGCAGCTTGGCCCTCCAGGGCGCGGGGGATACGCAGTATTTT. It encodes CASSLALQGAGDTQYF.

V gene TRBV27 combines with J gene TRBJ2-1; TRBD2 matches at 9 bases. Germline loops: CDR1 MNHEY, CDR2 SMNVEV (reference sequence). CDR3 length: 16 residues. Trimming took 6 bases from V and 5 from J; bases not matched to a gene: 11. The CDR3 is CASSHLRLAENNEQFF. In nucleotides, the CDR3 is TGTGCCAGCAGCCACCTGAGACTAGCGGAAAACAATGAGCAGTTCTTC.

The chain is built from TRBV12-5 and TRBJ2-1; 7 nucleotides align to TRBD2. The V gene's germline CDR1 is LGHNT and CDR2 FRNRAP. CDR3 length: 17 amino acids. The V gene end was trimmed by 0 bases and the J gene end by 6 bases; junction bases not matched to a gene: 11. The CDR3 is CASGLVSPAGVSNEQFF. CDR3 in DNA: TGTGCTAGTGGTTTGGTCTCTCCGGCGGGAGTTTCCAATGAGCAGTTCTTC.

Concerning this clone: This sample also contains other DNA sequences that code for the same CDR3. The chain joins TRBV27 to TRBJ1-1, with D hard to call. Between the trimmed V and J ends, which lost 0 bases and 2 bases, there was a span of 7 bases. In germline, CDR1 is MNHEY, CDR2 SMNVEV (reference sequence). This CDR3 has 14 residues. CDR3 residues: CASSLSPGNTEAFF. CDR3 bases: TGTGCCAGCAGTTTATCGCCAGGAAACACTGAAGCTTTCTTT.

This chain joins TRBV7-9 and TRBJ1-1; D unresolved. The CDR3 consists of 13 residues. V lost 4 bases and J lost 7, with 13 bases in between. The germline CDR1 and CDR2 sequences are SEHNR and FQNEAQ (reference sequence). The CDR3 is CASSSGGRIEAFF. CDR3 coding DNA: TGTGCCAGCAGCTCAGGCGGACGGATTGAAGCTTTCTTT.

The chain has TRBV5-1 and TRBJ2-7, with D possibly matching TRBD1 (6 bases). The V gene's germline CDR1 is SGHRS and CDR2 YFSETQ. CDR3 length: 17 amino acids. V gave up 3 bases and J gave up 2 bases, with 21 bases separating them. The CDR3 bases are TGCGCCAGCAGCTGGGACCCTACAGGGCCTACAACCTACGAGCAGTACTTC. It specifies CASSWDPTGPTTYEQYF.

The chain carries TRBV11-2 and TRBJ2-1, with D possibly being TRBD1 (6 bases). The CDR3 runs to 16 residues. V was pared by 4 bases and J by 4 bases, with 17 bases between. Germline V CDR1 and CDR2: SGHAT, FQNNGV. In DNA, the CDR3 is TGTGCCAGCAGCTCAGTGCAGGGGTTCAGGTACAATGAGCAGTTCTTC. Translation: CASSSVQGFRYNEQFF.

This rearrangement joins TRBV27 to TRBJ1-2; TRBD1 matches 7 bases. Germline V CDR1 and CDR2: MNHEY, SMNVEV (reference sequence). The CDR3 sequence is 15 residues long. The V segment lost 7 bases and the J segment 0 bases; nucleotides outside the gene matches: 8. The CDR3, as DNA: TGTGCCAGCAAAGGGAGTAGGGGGCCTAACTATGGCTACACCTTC. Protein product: CASKGSRGPNYGYTF.

This clone was seen only once. The chain employs TRBV4-3 and TRBJ2-7; D is unresolved. Trimming removed 3 bases at V and 0 bases at J, with 12 bases between. The CDR3 is 15 residues long. CDR1 is LGHNA, CDR2 YSLEER, per germline. CDR3 in amino acids: CASSQEVLSSYEQYF. DNA for the CDR3: TGCGCCAGCAGCCAGGAAGTCCTCAGCTCCTACGAGCAGTACTTC.

The chain recombines TRBV6-5 with TRBJ1-1; 11 bases are shared with TRBD1. The CDR3 runs 15 residues. The ends lost 2 bases at V and 6 bases at J; junction bases unmatched: 5. Germline V gives CDR1 MNHEY, CDR2 SVGAGI. CDR3 in DNA: TGTGCCAGCAGTTACCGGACAGGGGGCACCCCTGAAGCTTTCTTT. Its protein is CASSYRTGGTPEAFF.

In its sample, this clone was seen once. This chain uses TRBV4-1 with TRBJ2-2, with D hard to call. The length of the CDR3 is 12 residues. Trimming took 6 bases from V and 5 from J, leaving 7 bases between them. Germline CDR1 and CDR2: MGHRA and YSYEKL. The CDR3 is CASRRATGELFF. DNA for the CDR3: TGCGCCAGCAGACGTGCGACCGGGGAGCTGTTTTTT.

This chain links TRBV28 with TRBJ2-7, with 11 bases that match TRBD2. Germline CDR1 reads MDHEN; CDR2 reads SYDVKM. This CDR3 has 16 amino acids. The V gene end was trimmed by 5 bases and the J gene end by 0 bases; junction bases not matched to a gene: 6. CDR3 residues: CASSGGLADYSYEQYF. The CDR3 DNA is TGTGCCAGCAGTGGGGGACTAGCGGATTACTCCTACGAGCAGTACTTC.

The genes are TRBV5-8 and TRBJ2-1; 8 bases fit TRBD2. V was clipped by 5 bases and J by 7 bases; unmatched bases: 17. From germline, CDR1 is SGHTS and CDR2 YDEGEE. The CDR3 sequence is 17 residues long. The CDR3 loop reads CASSRPGGEGLENEQFF. CDR3 bases: TGTGCCAGCAGTCGTCCGGGGGGGGAGGGCCTGGAGAATGAGCAGTTCTTC.

This chain joins TRBV14 and TRBJ1-2, with a weak D call TRBD1 (5 bases). Between the trimmed V and J ends, which lost 4 bases and 4 bases, there was a span of 13 bases. Germline V lookup: CDR1 SGHDN, CDR2 FVKESK. This CDR3 is built from 14 residues. In DNA, the CDR3 is TGTGCCAGCAGCCCCTTTAGGGGAGGCTATGGCTACACCTTC. Amino acids: CASSPFRGGYGYTF. Full variable domain (outside the CDR3, taken from reference TRBV14 and TRBJ1-2): EAGVTQFPSHSVIEKGQTVTLRCDPISGHDNLYWYRRVMGKEIKFLLHFVKESKQDESGMPNNRFLAERTGGTYSTLKVQPAELEDSGVYFCASSPFRGGYGYTFGSGTRLTVV.

This clone was picked up one time. The CDR3 is CASSPGLAGGPRVSGELFF. CDR3 sequence (DNA): TGCGCCAGCAGCCCGGGACTAGCGGGAGGGCCGAGGGTATCCGGGGAGCTGTTTTTT. This chain connects TRBV5-1 to TRBJ2-2; 16 bases agree with TRBD2. Germline loops: CDR1 SGHRS, CDR2 YFSETQ. This CDR3 has 19 residues. With V trimmed by 4 bases and J by 6 bases, 12 bases remained unmatched.